One sample yielded the 10 T cell receptor beta chains listed below, sequenced in a study of T-cell reconstitution after alpha-beta-depleted transplantation in children. The TCRbeta library was prepared with unique molecular identifiers. TCRdb reanalysed the PCR reads using MiXCR and keeps one entry per CDR3 protein. Of hundreds of thousands of distinct CDR3 sequences listed, 23% are singletons. The sequencing here drew on PBMCs, mostly from graft donor cells, taken 360 days after TCRalphabeta/CD19-depleted stem cell transplant. These receptor sequences come from a boy under two years old who had a stem cell transplant for acute myeloid leukemia, so the T cells may come from the graft donor.

The chain employs TRBV5-1 and TRBJ2-5; D not resolved. The CDR3 contains 14 residues. V lost 1 base and J lost 2, with 9 bases in between. Germline V gene lookup returns CDR1 SGHRS and CDR2 YFSETQ. DNA of the CDR3: TGCGCCAGCAGCTTGACGATAGATCAAGAGACCCAGTACTTC. Translation gives CASSLTIDQETQYF.

This clonotype was seen repeatedly, ten times or more. V usage is TRBV28 and J usage is TRBJ2-1; D remains ambiguous. CDR3 length: 15 amino acids. V was cut by 6 bases and J by 2 bases, with 14 bases left in between. The germline V gene encodes CDR1 MDHEN and CDR2 SYDVKM. The CDR3 DNA follows: TGTGCCAGCAGCACAGATGGGGTTACCTACAATGAGCAGTTCTTC. It is translated as CASSTDGVTYNEQFF.

Only a few counts were recorded for this clonotype. The gene calls are TRBV18 and TRBJ2-4; 7 bases map to TRBD1. CDR1 is KGHSH, CDR2 LQKENI, per germline. This CDR3 spans 17 amino acids. The junction had 7 bases not matched to a gene; V was cut back by 2 bases and J by 0 bases. The DNA of the CDR3 is TGTGCCAGCTCACCAAATGGAAGGGGGCTAGCCAAAAACATTCAGTACTTC. This sequence encodes CASSPNGRGLAKNIQYF. The variable domain in full, completed from reference TRBV18 and TRBJ2-4, reads NAGVMQNPRHLVRRRGQEARLRCSPMKGHSHVYWYRQLPEEGLKFMVYLQKENIIDESGMPKERFSAEFPKEGPSILRIQQVVRGDSAAYFCASSPNGRGLAKNIQYFGAGTRLSVL.

In this sample, this clonotype turned up many times. The gene calls are TRBV20-1 and TRBJ2-1; D perhaps matches TRBD1 (5 bases). Trimming pared 3 bases from V and 2 bases from J, leaving 17 bases between. The germline V gene encodes CDR1 DFQATT and CDR2 SNEGSKA (reference sequence). The CDR3 has 16 amino acids. CDR3 sequence (DNA): TGCAGTGCTAGGAACCGATACAGGATGACCTACAATGAGCAGTTCTTC. Translated: CSARNRYRMTYNEQFF.

This clonotype was seen at least ten times. The chain is built from TRBV7-9 and TRBJ2-1; no definite D call. Trimming stripped 0 bases from V and 0 bases from J, with 6 bases between. In germline, CDR1 is SEHNR, CDR2 FQNEAQ (reference sequence). This CDR3 spans 15 amino acids. The CDR3 reads CASSLAPSSYNEQFF. The CDR3 coding sequence is TGTGCCAGCAGCTTAGCGCCAAGCTCCTACAATGAGCAGTTCTTC.

Many counts were recorded for this clonotype. The chain couples TRBV7-6 to TRBJ1-4; 9 nucleotides align to TRBD1. CDR1 is SGHVS, CDR2 FNYEAQ, per germline. The CDR3 contains 19 residues. The V and J ends lost 2 bases and 0 bases, in that order; junction bases with no gene match: 10. DNA of the CDR3: TGTGCCAGCAGCTTAAGTACGGGACAGGGAGTTTCAACTAATGAAAAACTGTTTTTT. It specifies CASSLSTGQGVSTNEKLFF.

This clonotype was detected once. This may be a read error, as it is one base from a much larger clone. The rearrangement links TRBV28 to TRBJ1-1, with 7 bases identical to TRBD1. J gave up 4 bases and V 6 bases, and 5 bases lay outside the gene matches. Germline CDR1 reads MDHEN; CDR2 reads SYDVKM. The CDR3 extends over 13 amino acids. The DNA of the CDR3 is TGTGCCAGCAGACGAGACAGGGTCACTGAAGCTTTCTTT. Amino acid sequence: CASRRDRVTEAFF. Filled out from reference TRBV28 and TRBJ1-1, the complete variable domain reads DVKVTQSSRYLVKRTGEKVFLECVQDMDHENMFWYRQDPGLGLRLIYFSYDVKMKEKGDIPEGYSVSREKKERFSLILESASTNQTSMYLCASRRDRVTEAFFGQGTRLTVV.

This clonotype was seen repeatedly, ten times or more. V gene TRBV20-1 combines with J gene TRBJ1-6; TRBD1 agrees at 9 bases. With V trimmed by 6 bases and J by 7 bases, 4 bases remained unmatched. Germline CDR1 is DFQATT and CDR2 is SNEGSKA (reference sequence). The CDR3 is 13 residues long. The CDR3 sequence is CSAPGQGNSPLHF. The CDR3 DNA sequence: TGCAGTGCGCCGGGACAGGGAAATTCACCCCTCCACTTT.

This clonotype was seen more than once but under ten times. This chain links TRBV29-1 with TRBJ1-2, with D maybe TRBD1 (6 bases). The germline V gene has CDR1 SQVTM and CDR2 ANQGSEA. The CDR3 has 17 residues. Trimming shortened V by 3 bases and J by 5 bases, and 25 bases separated the two germline ends. The CDR3 region is CSVEEAETGYFEYGYTF. CDR3 sequence (DNA): TGCAGCGTTGAGGAGGCGGAGACAGGTTATTTTGAGTATGGCTACACCTTC.

This clonotype was seen at least ten times. The chain recombines TRBV16 with TRBJ1-1; D remains unclear. Germline CDR1 is KGHSY and CDR2 is FQNENV. V was trimmed by 4 bases and J by 7 bases, leaving 10 bases between them. This CDR3 is 12 amino acids long. The CDR3 spells CASSPGEVEAFF. The DNA of the CDR3 is TGTGCCAGCAGCCCCGGGGAAGTTGAAGCTTTCTTT. Combining the CDR3 with reference TRBV16 and TRBJ1-1 gives the whole variable domain GEEVAQTPKHLVRGEGQKAKLYCAPIKGHSYVFWYQQVLKNEFKFLISFQNENVFDETGMPKERFSAKCLPNSPCSLEIQATKLEDSAVYFCASSPGEVEAFFGQGTRLTVV.